This T cell receptor beta chain is from a study of identifying expanded T cells in peripheral blood. Study-wide points: Across healthy donors, higher total template counts meant significantly greater roughly two-week count variance. Differentially abundant clones: 0.95 to 1.5 between replicates, 16.4 at approximately two weeks, over 18 at four.

Clones were sequenced by immunoSEQ multiplex PCR, and TCRdb holds only the in-frame ones, with some missing. The table includes 70,000 to 95,000 clones, almost 90% detected once. The V gene lost 4 bases and the J gene lost 8 bases, with 16 bases spanning the gap. From germline, CDR1 is LGHNA and CDR2 YNFKEQ. This CDR3 is built from 14 residues. Notes on this clone: Its antigen is undetermined.

Collection occurred without any documented infections or immune events in donors. The J gene is TRBJ2-3, the V gene TRBV4-2, with TRBD1 as a possible D gene (6 bases). Source material: blood. The TCR was taken from a person aged 18 to 70 in good health. The CDR3 region has the DNA TGTGCCAGCAGCCTTGCGACAGGAGAGGGTACGCAGTATTTT. It yields the protein CASSLATGEGTQYF.